These 26 T cell receptor beta chains were sequenced from one sample in a study of blood T cell repertoires in COVID-19. Measured with immunoSEQ multiplex PCR; TCRdb has only the in-frame clones, and not every one. The table lists 110,000 to 150,000 clones, approximately 85% of them singletons. The sequenced material came from peripheral blood. The receptors shown here come from a man between 45 and 60 years old with acute or convalescent COVID-19.

The chain couples TRBV9 to TRBJ1-3, with D tentatively TRBD1 (6 bases). V shed 7 bases and J shed 4 bases, with 12 bases lying between them. CDR1 and CDR2 from the germline V gene are SGDLS and YYNGEE. The CDR3 length is 13 residues. The CDR3 protein is CASGTGPGNTIYF. CDR3 DNA: TGTGCCAGCGGTACAGGGCCCGGAAACACCATATATTTT.

The chain carries TRBV2 and TRBJ1-3; D not certain. The CDR3 is 15 residues long. Germline V gives CDR1 SNHLY, CDR2 FYNNEI. The V end lost 5 bases, the J end lost 1 base, and 12 bases lay between the germline ends. Here the CDR3 DNA reads TGTGCCAGCAGTCCTTGGGCCGAATCTGGAAACACCATATATTTT. It is translated as CASSPWAESGNTIYF.

The rearrangement uses TRBV13 and TRBJ1-1; D is uncertain. This CDR3 comprises 13 residues. The V gene's germline CDR1 is PRHDT and CDR2 FYEKMQ (reference sequence). V dropped 5 bases and J dropped 1 base, with 8 bases sitting between them. The CDR3 loop reads CASSAYRNTEAFF. For the CDR3, the DNA is TGTGCCAGCAGCGCTTACAGGAACACTGAAGCTTTCTTT.

J is TRBJ2-7 and V is TRBV10-1; tentatively, D is TRBD1 (5 bases). The germline V gene has CDR1 WNHNN and CDR2 SYGVQD (reference sequence). The CDR3 is 15 residues long. Trimming left V 0 bases short and J 3 bases short, with 12 bases between. The CDR3 DNA follows: TGCGCCAGCAGTGAGTCAGGGGTCAAGATCTACGAGCAGTACTTC. It encodes CASSESGVKIYEQYF.

This clone was seen only a few times. The chain employs TRBV3-1 (or the pseudogene TRBV3-2) and TRBJ1-4; D remains ambiguous. The V end was cut by 1 base, the J end by 13 bases, with 13 bases between. CDR1 LGHDT and CDR2 YNNKEL come from the germline V gene (reference sequence). This CDR3 contains 13 residues. CDR3 nucleotides: TGTGCCAGCAGCCAAGGCTTTAACTCGGGACTGTTTTTT. Protein product: CASSQGFNSGLFF.

This chain connects TRBV7-3 to TRBJ2-1, with a possible D match to TRBD1 (5 bases). Germline CDR1 reads SGHTA; CDR2 reads FQGTGA. Trimming took 1 base from V and 0 from J, leaving 7 bases between them. This CDR3 is built from 15 residues. DNA for the CDR3: TGTGCCAGCAGCTTAAGTCAGGGCTCCTACAATGAGCAGTTCTTC. It yields the protein CASSLSQGSYNEQFF.

The chain has TRBV6-1 and TRBJ2-7, with D perhaps matching TRBD1 (6 bases). V was shortened by 3 bases and J by 12 bases, with 21 bases between the two germline ends. This CDR3 spans 14 amino acids. Germline-derived CDR1 and CDR2 are MNHNS and SASEGT. CDR3 sequence (DNA): TGTGCCAGCAGTGACCGAGGTAGGACAGTTCCACGGTACTTC. This encodes CASSDRGRTVPRYF.

The chain recombines TRBV19 with TRBJ1-5; 8 bases are a match to TRBD1. Germline CDR1 is LNHDA and CDR2 is SQIVND (reference sequence). The CDR3 totals 16 residues. V was pared by 7 bases and J by 0 bases, with 8 bases of the junction left unmatched. Here the CDR3 reads CASTRDRKYSNQPQHF. CDR3 DNA: TGTGCCAGTACCCGGGACAGGAAGTATAGCAATCAGCCCCAGCATTTT.

This chain connects TRBV7-3 to TRBJ2-3; D remains unclear. V was cut by 2 bases and J by 1 base, with 4 bases left in between. The CDR3 runs 13 residues. The germline gives CDR1 SGHTA, CDR2 FQGTGA. The CDR3 loop is CASSLSGTDTQYF. The CDR3 bases are TGTGCCAGCAGCTTATCGGGCACAGATACGCAGTATTTT.

This chain joins TRBV10-3 and TRBJ2-3; D is unresolved. V dropped 8 bases and J dropped 9 bases, with 18 bases sitting between them. The CDR3 runs to 13 residues. Germline lookup yields CDR1 ENHRY and CDR2 SYGVKD. CDR3 nucleotides: TGTGCCATCCGTCTAGAGTCGACCGGAACGCAGTATTTT. Protein: CAIRLESTGTQYF.

The chain couples TRBV6-2 or TRBV6-3 to TRBJ2-7, with 12 bases that match TRBD1. The ends lost 0 bases at V and 7 bases at J; junction bases unmatched: 10. Germline CDR1 reads MNHEY; CDR2 reads SVGEGT. This CDR3 spans 17 amino acids. CDR3 sequence reads: CASSYSIGTGGPSEQYF. Written as DNA, the CDR3 is TGTGCCAGCAGTTACTCTATAGGGACAGGGGGCCCATCGGAGCAGTACTTC.

This clone was seen just once. The gene calls are TRBV20-1 and TRBJ2-1; 12 bases map to TRBD2. Germline V CDR1 and CDR2: DFQATT, SNEGSKA (reference sequence). Losses at the gene ends were 3 bases for V and 5 bases for J; bases not matched to a gene: 5. This CDR3 has 15 residues. In nucleotides, the CDR3 is TGCAGTGCTAGTAAACTAGCGGGAGGTAACAATGAGCAGTTCTTC. It codes for CSASKLAGGNNEQFF.

The chain couples TRBV6-5 to TRBJ1-3; maybe TRBD1 (5 bases). This CDR3 region has 10 residues. The V end was cut by 8 bases, the J end by 7 bases, with 6 bases between. Per the germline V gene, CDR1 is MNHEY and CDR2 is SVGAGI. This CDR3 reads CASGANTIYF. The CDR3 DNA is TGTGCCAGCGGGGCCAACACCATATATTTT.

The CDR3 DNA follows: TGTGCCAGCAGCTTGGATCCGCAGGGAATTGAAGCTTTCTTT. Amino acid sequence: CASSLDPQGIEAFF. The gene calls are TRBV5-4 and TRBJ1-1, with D tentatively TRBD1 (5 bases). CDR3 length equals 14 residues. Trimming shortened V by 0 bases and J by 7 bases, and 13 bases separated the two germline ends. Germline CDR1 and CDR2: SGHNT and YYREEE (reference sequence).

The chain has TRBV19 and TRBJ1-2; maybe TRBD1 (5 bases). The V and J ends lost 6 bases and 5 bases respectively, with 13 bases between them. This CDR3 has 13 amino acids. CDR1 LNHDA and CDR2 SQIVND come from the germline V gene (reference sequence). The CDR3 loop reads CASRPTGSYGYTF. DNA of the CDR3: TGTGCCAGTAGACCCACAGGAAGTTATGGCTACACCTTC.

This clone was counted a few times. This chain joins TRBV19 and TRBJ1-6; D is possibly TRBD1 (5 bases). Between the trimmed V and J ends, which lost 6 bases and 7 bases, there was a span of 13 bases. The CDR3 length is 14 residues. CDR1 and CDR2 from the germline V gene are LNHDA and SQIVND (reference sequence). This chain's CDR3 is CASSGTLGNSPLHF. CDR3 coding DNA: TGTGCCAGTAGCGGGACTCTTGGGAATTCACCCCTCCACTTT.

The V gene is TRBV7-9, the J gene TRBJ2-1; D might be TRBD2 (6 bases). Germline values: CDR1 SEHNR, CDR2 FQNEAQ (reference sequence). V was pared by 4 bases and J by 7 bases, with 20 bases between. CDR3 length: 16 amino acids. The CDR3 DNA follows: TGTGCCAGCAGCTCCTTCCGCGGGGTGACGTGGAATGAGCAGTTCTTC. It codes for CASSSFRGVTWNEQFF.

The rearrangement joins TRBV4-1 to TRBJ1-2; D gene ambiguous. This CDR3 is 15 amino acids long. Trimming removed 0 bases from V and 0 bases from J, with 8 bases in between. Germline V lookup: CDR1 MGHRA, CDR2 YSYEKL. The CDR3 loop reads CASSQERVANYGYTF. CDR3 nucleotides: TGCGCCAGCAGCCAAGAGAGAGTTGCTAACTATGGCTACACCTTC.

This chain links TRBV3-1 (or the pseudogene TRBV3-2) with TRBJ1-6, with 7 positions matching TRBD1. This CDR3 has 16 residues. The germline CDR1 and CDR2 sequences are LGHDT and YNNKEL (reference sequence). V lost 5 bases and J lost 4; bases outside the gene matches: 8. The DNA of the CDR3 is TGTGCCAGCAGCTCCCGGGACAGATATTATAATTCACCCCTCCACTTT. Its protein is CASSSRDRYYNSPLHF.

The genes are TRBV5-1 and TRBJ2-3, with a weak D call TRBD2 (7 bases). V was cut by 3 bases and J by 4 bases, with 9 bases left in between. The CDR3 loop spans 13 amino acids. CDR1 and CDR2 (germline): SGHRS, YFSETQ. CDR3 DNA: TGCGCCAGCAGCTCGGGGGGCCCAGATACGCAGTATTTT. This gives the protein CASSSGGPDTQYF. Supplemented by reference TRBV5-1 and TRBJ2-3, the full variable domain reads KAGVTQTPRYLIKTRGQQVTLSCSPISGHRSVSWYQQTPGQGLQFLFEYFSETQRNKGNFPGRFSGRQFSNSRSEMNVSTLELGDSALYLCASSSGGPDTQYFGPGTRLTVL.

This clone was seen a handful of times. The rearrangement joins TRBV6-5 to TRBJ1-4, with a possible D match to TRBD1 (6 bases). Germline V gene lookup returns CDR1 MNHEY and CDR2 SVGAGI. The V end lost 2 bases, the J end lost 8 bases, and 12 bases lay between the germline ends. This CDR3 spans 14 amino acids. The CDR3 loop is CASSYEGGGEKLFF. Here the CDR3 DNA reads TGTGCCAGCAGTTACGAAGGGGGTGGGGAAAAACTGTTTTTT.

Here the CDR3 reads CASSYFTIREFSYEQYF. CDR3 bases: TGTGCCAGCAGTTACTTTACTATTCGGGAGTTCTCCTACGAGCAGTACTTC. The chain joins TRBV6-2 or TRBV6-3 to TRBJ2-7; D is possibly TRBD2 (6 bases). Germline values: CDR1 MNHEY, CDR2 SVGEGT. The germline V and J ends were trimmed by 1 base and 0 bases, with 16 bases remaining between them. The CDR3 spans 17 residues.

The chain has TRBV28 and TRBJ2-1, with 11 bases fitting TRBD2. This CDR3 is 15 amino acids long. The germline CDR1 and CDR2 sequences are MDHEN and SYDVKM. The V and J ends lost 6 bases and 2 bases, in that order; junction bases with no gene match: 3. CDR3 protein: CASSETSGAYNEQFF. CDR3 sequence (DNA): TGTGCCAGCAGCGAGACTAGCGGGGCCTACAATGAGCAGTTCTTC. Combining the CDR3 with reference TRBV28 and TRBJ2-1 gives the whole variable domain DVKVTQSSRYLVKRTGEKVFLECVQDMDHENMFWYRQDPGLGLRLIYFSYDVKMKEKGDIPEGYSVSREKKERFSLILESASTNQTSMYLCASSETSGAYNEQFFGPGTRLTVL.

V and J are TRBV29-1 and TRBJ2-7; 9 bases line up with TRBD2. The length of the CDR3 is 12 residues. Germline assignment: CDR1 SQVTM and CDR2 ANQGSEA. Losses at the gene ends were 4 bases for V and 4 bases for J; bases not matched to a gene: 2. The CDR3 nucleotides are TGCAGCGTTGTTAGCGGGAGTTACGAGCAGTACTTC. Residues: CSVVSGSYEQYF.

In the case of this clone: Sequence at one end of the junction differs from germline and may be a read error. The chain uses TRBV7-7 and TRBJ2-1; a weak D match, TRBD2 (6 bases). This CDR3 comprises 16 residues. Looked up from germline, CDR1 is SSHAT and CDR2 is FNYEAQ (reference sequence). The DNA of the CDR3 is TGTGCTAGCAGCTTAGAGGTTTCCGGAGGGTCCAATGAGCAGTTCTTC. Protein product: CASSLEVSGGSNEQFF.

This chain links TRBV3-1 (or the pseudogene TRBV3-2) with TRBJ2-2; 9 bases agree with TRBD2. The germline V gene encodes CDR1 LGHDT and CDR2 YNNKEL (reference sequence). The CDR3 length is 15 residues. The J segment lost 4 bases and the V segment lost 4 bases, leaving 4 bases of the junction unmatched. Here the CDR3 reads CASSLGGRATGELFF. CDR3 DNA: TGTGCCAGCAGCCTTGGCGGGAGGGCCACCGGGGAGCTGTTTTTT.